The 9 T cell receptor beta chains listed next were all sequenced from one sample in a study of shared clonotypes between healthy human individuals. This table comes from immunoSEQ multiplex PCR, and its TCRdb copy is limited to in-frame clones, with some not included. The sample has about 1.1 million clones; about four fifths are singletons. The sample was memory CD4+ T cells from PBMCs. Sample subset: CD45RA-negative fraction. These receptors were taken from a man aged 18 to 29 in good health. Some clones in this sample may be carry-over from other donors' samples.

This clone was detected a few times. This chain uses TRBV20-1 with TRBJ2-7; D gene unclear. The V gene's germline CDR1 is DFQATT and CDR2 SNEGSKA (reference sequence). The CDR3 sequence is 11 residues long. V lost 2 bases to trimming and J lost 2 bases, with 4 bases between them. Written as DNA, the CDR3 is TGCAGTGCTAGACCCACCTACGAGCAGTACTTC. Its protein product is CSARPTYEQYF.

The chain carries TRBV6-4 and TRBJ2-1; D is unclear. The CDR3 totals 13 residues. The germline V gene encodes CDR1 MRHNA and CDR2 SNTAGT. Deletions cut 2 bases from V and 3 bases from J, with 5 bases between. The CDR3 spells CASSDGVYNEQFF. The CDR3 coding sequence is TGTGCCAGCAGTGACGGCGTCTACAATGAGCAGTTCTTC.

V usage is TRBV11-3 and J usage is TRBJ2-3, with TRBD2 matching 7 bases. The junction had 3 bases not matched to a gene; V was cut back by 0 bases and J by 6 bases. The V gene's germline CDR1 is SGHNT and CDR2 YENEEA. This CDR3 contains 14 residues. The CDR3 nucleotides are TGTGCCAGCAGCTTAGACCGGGACTACGATACGCAGTATTTT. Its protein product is CASSLDRDYDTQYF.

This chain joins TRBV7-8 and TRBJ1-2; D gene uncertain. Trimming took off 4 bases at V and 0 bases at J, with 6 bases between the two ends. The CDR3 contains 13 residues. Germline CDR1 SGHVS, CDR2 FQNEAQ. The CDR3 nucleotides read TGTGCCAGCAGCTCTGGGCCTAACTATGGCTACACCTTC. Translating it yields CASSSGPNYGYTF.

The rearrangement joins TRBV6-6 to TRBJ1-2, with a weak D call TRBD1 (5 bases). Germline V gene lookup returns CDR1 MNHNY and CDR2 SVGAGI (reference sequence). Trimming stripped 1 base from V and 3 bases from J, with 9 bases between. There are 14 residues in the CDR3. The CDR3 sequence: CASSYLGTDYGYTF. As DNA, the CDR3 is TGTGCCAGCAGTTACTTGGGGACGGACTATGGCTACACCTTC.

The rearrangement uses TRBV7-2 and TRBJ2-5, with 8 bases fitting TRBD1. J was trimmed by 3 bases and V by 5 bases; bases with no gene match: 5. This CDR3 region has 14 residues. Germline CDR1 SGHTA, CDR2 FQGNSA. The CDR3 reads CASSQQGVEETQYF. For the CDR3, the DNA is TGTGCCAGCAGCCAACAGGGGGTCGAAGAGACCCAGTACTTC.

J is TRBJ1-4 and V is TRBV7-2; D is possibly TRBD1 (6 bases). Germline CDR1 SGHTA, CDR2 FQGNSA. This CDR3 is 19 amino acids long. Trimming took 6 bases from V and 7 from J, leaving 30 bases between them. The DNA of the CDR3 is TGTGCCAGCAGAAATTGGCCCCCACGGGCAGGGGCGCAAGGTGAAAAACTGTTTTTT. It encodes CASRNWPPRAGAQGEKLFF.

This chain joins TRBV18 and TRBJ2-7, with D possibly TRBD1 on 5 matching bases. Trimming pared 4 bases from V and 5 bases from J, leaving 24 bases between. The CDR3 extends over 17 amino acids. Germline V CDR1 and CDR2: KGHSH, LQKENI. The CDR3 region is CASSRYQVQGSGDEQYF. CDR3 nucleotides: TGTGCCAGCTCACGATACCAGGTCCAGGGATCGGGCGACGAGCAGTACTTC.

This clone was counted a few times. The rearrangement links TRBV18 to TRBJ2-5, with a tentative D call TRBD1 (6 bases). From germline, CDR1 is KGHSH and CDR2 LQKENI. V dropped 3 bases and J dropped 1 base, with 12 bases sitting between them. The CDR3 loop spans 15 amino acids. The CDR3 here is CASSPLQGSQETQYF. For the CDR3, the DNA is TGTGCCAGCTCACCGTTACAGGGTTCCCAAGAGACCCAGTACTTC.